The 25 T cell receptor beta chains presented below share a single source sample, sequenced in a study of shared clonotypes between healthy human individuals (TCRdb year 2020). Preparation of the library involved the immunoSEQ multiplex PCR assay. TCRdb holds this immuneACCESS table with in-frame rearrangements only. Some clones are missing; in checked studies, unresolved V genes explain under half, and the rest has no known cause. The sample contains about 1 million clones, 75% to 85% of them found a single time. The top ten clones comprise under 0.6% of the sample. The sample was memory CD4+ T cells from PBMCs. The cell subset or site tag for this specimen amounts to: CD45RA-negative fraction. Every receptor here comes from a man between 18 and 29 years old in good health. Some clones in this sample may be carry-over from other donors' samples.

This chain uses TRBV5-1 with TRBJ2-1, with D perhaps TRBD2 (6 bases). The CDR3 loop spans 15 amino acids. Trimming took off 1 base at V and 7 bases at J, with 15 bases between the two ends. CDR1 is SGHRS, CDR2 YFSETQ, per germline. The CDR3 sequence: CASSLFAGSQNEQFF. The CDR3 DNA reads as TGCGCCAGCAGCTTGTTCGCCGGGAGTCAGAATGAGCAGTTCTTC.

In nucleotides, the CDR3 is TGCGCCAGCAGCTATAACAGGGGAGATGGCTACACCTTC. Encoded protein: CASSYNRGDGYTF. The rearrangement links TRBV5-1 to TRBJ1-2; 7 bases line up with TRBD1. Germline V CDR1 and CDR2: SGHRS, YFSETQ. CDR3 size: 13 residues. Trimming removed 3 bases from V and 6 bases from J; junction bases left unmatched: 5.

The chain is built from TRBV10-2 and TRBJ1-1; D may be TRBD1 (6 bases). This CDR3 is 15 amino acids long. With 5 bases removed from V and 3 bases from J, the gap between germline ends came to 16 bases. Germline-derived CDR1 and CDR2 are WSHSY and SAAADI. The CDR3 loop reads CASSITFAGDTEAFF. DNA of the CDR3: TGCGCCAGCAGTATCACATTCGCAGGGGACACTGAAGCTTTCTTT.

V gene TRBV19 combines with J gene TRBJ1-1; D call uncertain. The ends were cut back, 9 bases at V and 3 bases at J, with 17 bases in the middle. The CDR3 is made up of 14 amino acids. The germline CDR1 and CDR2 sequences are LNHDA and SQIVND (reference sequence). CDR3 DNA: TGTGCCAGCCGAAGAGTTGGAGGAGACACTGAAGCTTTCTTT. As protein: CASRRVGGDTEAFF.

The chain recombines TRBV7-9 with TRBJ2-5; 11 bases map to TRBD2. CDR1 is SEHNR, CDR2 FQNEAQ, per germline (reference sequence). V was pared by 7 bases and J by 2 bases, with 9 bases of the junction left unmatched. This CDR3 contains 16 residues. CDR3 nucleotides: TGTGCCAGCACTCGCCCGGGACTAGCGGTTCAAGAGACCCAGTACTTC. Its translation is CASTRPGLAVQETQYF.

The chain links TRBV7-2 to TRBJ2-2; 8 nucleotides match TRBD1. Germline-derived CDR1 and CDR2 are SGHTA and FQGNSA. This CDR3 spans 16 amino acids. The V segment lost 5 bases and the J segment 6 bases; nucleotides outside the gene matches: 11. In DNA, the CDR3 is TGTGCCAGCAGCCGGGGCACGACAGGGGCCCCCGGGGAGCTGTTTTTT. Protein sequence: CASSRGTTGAPGELFF.

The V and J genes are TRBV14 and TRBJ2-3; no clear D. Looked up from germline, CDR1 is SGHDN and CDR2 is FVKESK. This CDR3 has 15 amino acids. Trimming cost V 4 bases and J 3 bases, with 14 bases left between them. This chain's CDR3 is CASSPWVSSTDTQYF. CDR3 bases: TGTGCCAGCAGCCCATGGGTTAGTTCGACAGATACGCAGTATTTT. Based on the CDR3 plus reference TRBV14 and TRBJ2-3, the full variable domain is EAGVTQFPSHSVIEKGQTVTLRCDPISGHDNLYWYRRVMGKEIKFLLHFVKESKQDESGMPNNRFLAERTGGTYSTLKVQPAELEDSGVYFCASSPWVSSTDTQYFGPGTRLTVL.

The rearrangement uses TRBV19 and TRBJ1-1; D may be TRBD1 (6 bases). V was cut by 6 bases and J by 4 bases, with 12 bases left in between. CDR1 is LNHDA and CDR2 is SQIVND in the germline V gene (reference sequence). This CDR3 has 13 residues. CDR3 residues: CASRTGWGTEAFF. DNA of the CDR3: TGTGCCAGTAGAACAGGGTGGGGCACTGAAGCTTTCTTT.

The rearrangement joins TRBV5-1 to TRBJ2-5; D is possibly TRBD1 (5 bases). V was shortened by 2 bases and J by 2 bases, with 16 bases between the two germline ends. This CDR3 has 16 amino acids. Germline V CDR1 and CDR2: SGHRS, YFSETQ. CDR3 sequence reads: CASSFGAALPQETQYF. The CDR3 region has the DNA TGCGCCAGCAGCTTTGGGGCAGCCCTACCACAAGAGACCCAGTACTTC.

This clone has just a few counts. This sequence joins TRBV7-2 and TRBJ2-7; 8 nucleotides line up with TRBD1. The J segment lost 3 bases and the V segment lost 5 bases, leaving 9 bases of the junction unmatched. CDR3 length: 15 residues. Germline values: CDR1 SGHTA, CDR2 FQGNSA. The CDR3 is CASSLGGQGGYEQYF. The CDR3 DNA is TGTGCCAGCAGCCTAGGCGGACAGGGAGGCTACGAGCAGTACTTC.

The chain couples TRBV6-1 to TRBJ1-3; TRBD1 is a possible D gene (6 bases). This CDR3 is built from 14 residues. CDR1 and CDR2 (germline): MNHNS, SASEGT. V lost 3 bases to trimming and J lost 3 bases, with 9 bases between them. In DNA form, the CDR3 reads TGTGCCAGCAGTGATCAGGGGCATGGAAACACCATATATTTT. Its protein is CASSDQGHGNTIYF.

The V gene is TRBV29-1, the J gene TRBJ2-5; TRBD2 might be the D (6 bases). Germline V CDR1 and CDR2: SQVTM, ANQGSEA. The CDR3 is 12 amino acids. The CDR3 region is CGTTGGSQTQYF. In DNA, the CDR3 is TGCGGTACGACCGGGGGTAGCCAGACCCAGTACTTC. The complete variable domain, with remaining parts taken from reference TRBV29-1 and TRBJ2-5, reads SAVISQKPSRDICQRGTSLTIQCQVDSQVTMMFWYRQQPGQSLTLIATANQGSEATYESGFVIDKFPISRPNLTFSTLTVSNMSPEDSSIYLCGTTGGSQTQYFGPGTRLLVL.

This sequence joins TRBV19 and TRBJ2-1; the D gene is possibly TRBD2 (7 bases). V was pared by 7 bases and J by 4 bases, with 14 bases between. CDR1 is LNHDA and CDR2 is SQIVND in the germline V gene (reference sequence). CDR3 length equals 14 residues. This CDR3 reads CASTRGATYNEQFF. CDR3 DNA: TGTGCCAGTACCCGGGGGGCGACTTACAATGAGCAGTTCTTC.

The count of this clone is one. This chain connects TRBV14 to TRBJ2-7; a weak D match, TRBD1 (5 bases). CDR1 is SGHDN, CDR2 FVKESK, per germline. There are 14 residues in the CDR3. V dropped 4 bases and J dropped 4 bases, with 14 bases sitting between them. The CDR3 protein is CASSPQTAGYEQYF. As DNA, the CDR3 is TGTGCCAGCAGCCCCCAAACTGCAGGGTACGAGCAGTACTTC. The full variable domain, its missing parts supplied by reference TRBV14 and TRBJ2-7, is EAGVTQFPSHSVIEKGQTVTLRCDPISGHDNLYWYRRVMGKEIKFLLHFVKESKQDESGMPNNRFLAERTGGTYSTLKVQPAELEDSGVYFCASSPQTAGYEQYFGPGTRLTVT.

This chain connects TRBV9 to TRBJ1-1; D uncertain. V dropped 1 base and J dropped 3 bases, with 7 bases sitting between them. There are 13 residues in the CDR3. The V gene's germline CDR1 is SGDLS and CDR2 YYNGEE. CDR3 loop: CASSVSRDTEAFF. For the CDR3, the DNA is TGTGCCAGCAGCGTATCTCGGGACACTGAAGCTTTCTTT.

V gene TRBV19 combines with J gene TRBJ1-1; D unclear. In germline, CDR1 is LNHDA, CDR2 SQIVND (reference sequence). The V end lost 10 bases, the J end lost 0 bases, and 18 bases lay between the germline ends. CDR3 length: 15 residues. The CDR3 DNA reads TGTGCCACCACCGGCCGTGGTGGGGTGAACACTGAAGCTTTCTTT. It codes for CATTGRGGVNTEAFF.

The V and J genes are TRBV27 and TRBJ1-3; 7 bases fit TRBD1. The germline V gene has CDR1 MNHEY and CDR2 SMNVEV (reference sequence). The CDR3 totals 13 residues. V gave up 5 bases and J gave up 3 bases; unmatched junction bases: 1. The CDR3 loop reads CASSPGGGNTIYF. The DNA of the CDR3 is TGTGCCAGCAGTCCAGGGGGTGGAAACACCATATATTTT.

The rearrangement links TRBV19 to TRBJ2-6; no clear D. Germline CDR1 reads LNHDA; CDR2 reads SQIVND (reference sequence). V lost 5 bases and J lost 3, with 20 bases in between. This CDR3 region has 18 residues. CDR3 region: CASSAVRSPESGANVLTF. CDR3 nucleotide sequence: TGTGCCAGTAGTGCCGTTCGGAGTCCCGAAAGTGGGGCCAACGTCCTGACTTTC.

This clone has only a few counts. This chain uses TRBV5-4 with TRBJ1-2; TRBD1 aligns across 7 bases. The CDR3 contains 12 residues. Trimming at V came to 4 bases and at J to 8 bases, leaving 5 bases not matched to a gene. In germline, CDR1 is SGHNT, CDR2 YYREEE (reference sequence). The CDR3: CASSRQGGGYTF. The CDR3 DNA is TGTGCCAGCAGCCGACAGGGAGGGGGCTACACCTTC.

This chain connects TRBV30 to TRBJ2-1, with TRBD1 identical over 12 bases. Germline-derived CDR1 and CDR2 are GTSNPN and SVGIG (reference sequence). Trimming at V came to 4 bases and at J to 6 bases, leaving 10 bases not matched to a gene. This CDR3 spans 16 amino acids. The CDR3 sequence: CAWNFAWGQGANEQFF. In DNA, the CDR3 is TGTGCCTGGAATTTCGCGTGGGGACAGGGGGCCAATGAGCAGTTCTTC.

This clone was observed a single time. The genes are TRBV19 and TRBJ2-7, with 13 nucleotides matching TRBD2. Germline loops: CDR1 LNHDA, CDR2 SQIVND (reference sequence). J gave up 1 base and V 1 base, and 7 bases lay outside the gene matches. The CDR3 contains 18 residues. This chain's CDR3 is CASSIARVGLAGSYEQYF. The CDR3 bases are TGTGCCAGTAGTATAGCGAGAGTGGGACTAGCGGGATCCTACGAGCAGTACTTC.

The CDR3 DNA reads as TGCGCCAGCAGCCTAGAAGTCCCCTCGGGAGGTAGGACCGGGGAGCTGTTTTTT. It specifies CASSLEVPSGGRTGELFF. The chain has TRBV4-1 and TRBJ2-2; the match to TRBD2 covers 7 bases. The length of the CDR3 is 18 residues. CDR1 is MGHRA and CDR2 is YSYEKL in the germline V gene. The trim removed 4 bases at V and 5 bases at J, leaving 16 bases unmatched.

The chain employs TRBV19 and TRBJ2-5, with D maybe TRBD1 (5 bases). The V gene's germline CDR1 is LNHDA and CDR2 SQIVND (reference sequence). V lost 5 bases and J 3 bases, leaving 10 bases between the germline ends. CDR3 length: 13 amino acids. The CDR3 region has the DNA TGTGCCAGTAGTTGGGCGGACAAAGAGACCCAGTACTTC. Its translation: CASSWADKETQYF.

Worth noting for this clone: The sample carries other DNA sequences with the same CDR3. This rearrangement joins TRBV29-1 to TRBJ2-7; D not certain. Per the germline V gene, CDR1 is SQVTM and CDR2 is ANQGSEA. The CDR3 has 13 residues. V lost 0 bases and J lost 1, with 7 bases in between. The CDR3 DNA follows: TGCAGCGTTGAAGACCCCGGGTCCTACGAGCAGTACTTC. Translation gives CSVEDPGSYEQYF.

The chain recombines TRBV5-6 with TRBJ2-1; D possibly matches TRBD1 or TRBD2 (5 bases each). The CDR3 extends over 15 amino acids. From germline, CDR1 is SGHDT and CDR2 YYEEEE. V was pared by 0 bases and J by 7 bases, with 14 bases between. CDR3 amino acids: CASSLGWGKRNEQFF. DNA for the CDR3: TGTGCCAGCAGCTTGGGTTGGGGGAAAAGGAATGAGCAGTTCTTC.